This is a list of T cell receptor beta chains from one sample in a study of T cell repertoires in cytomegalovirus infection. MiXCR, run by TCRdb on the reads, gives a single entry per CDR3 protein. Altogether under 150,000 distinct CDR3 sequences are present, roughly a quarter being singletons, with the ten largest covering about a third. Their antigens are not known. The source material was PBMCs, sequenced either directly or after in vitro stimulation (not recorded which). Source of these receptors: a human donor in good health (CMV status not recorded). Some clones in this sample may be carry-over from other donors' samples. Both conserved end residues are trimmed from each CDR3. The order of the fields is clone size, J gene, V gene, CDR3 protein. Clone sizes are given selectively: once, few, many, or a class where the clone is expanded.

clone_size: -; j_call: TRBJ1-2; v_call: TRBV5-6; cdr3_aa: ASSLLGQDYGYT
clone_size: -; j_call: TRBJ2-6; v_call: TRBV20-1; cdr3_aa: SASSVPGTGANVLT
clone_size: -; j_call: TRBJ2-7; v_call: TRBV4-1; cdr3_aa: ASSRNLKREGEQY
clone_size: few; j_call: TRBJ1-3; v_call: TRBV25-1; cdr3_aa: ASRMMGGLAGNTIY
clone_size: once; j_call: TRBJ2-1; v_call: TRBV6-2/TRBV6-3; cdr3_aa: ASSYEVSQIVSDNEQF
clone_size: -; j_call: TRBJ2-7; v_call: TRBV27; cdr3_aa: ASSLRTSGRVHFPYEQY
clone_size: -; j_call: TRBJ1-1; v_call: TRBV7-9; cdr3_aa: ASSLGTKNTEAF
clone_size: many; j_call: TRBJ2-1; v_call: TRBV7-2; cdr3_aa: ASSQGGQAYNEQF
clone_size: -; j_call: TRBJ2-1; v_call: TRBV12-3/TRBV12-4; cdr3_aa: ASTNRQSSYNEQF
clone_size: -; j_call: TRBJ2-1; v_call: TRBV7-9; cdr3_aa: ASSLGNNEQF
clone_size: -; j_call: TRBJ2-7; v_call: TRBV20-1; cdr3_aa: SANTGTSGHEQY
clone_size: many; j_call: TRBJ2-3; v_call: TRBV7-2; cdr3_aa: ASSNQGAGTDTQY
clone_size: -; j_call: TRBJ2-1; v_call: TRBV20-1; cdr3_aa: SARARRATNEQF
clone_size: few; j_call: TRBJ2-1; v_call: TRBV6-2/TRBV6-3; cdr3_aa: ASSYRVNREQF
clone_size: -; j_call: TRBJ2-3; v_call: TRBV10-3; cdr3_aa: ANRGASDTQY
clone_size: -; j_call: TRBJ2-3; v_call: TRBV18; cdr3_aa: ASSEQDLAGRTDTQY
clone_size: few; j_call: TRBJ2-7; v_call: TRBV5-5; cdr3_aa: ASSLEQQALSYEQY
clone_size: few; j_call: TRBJ2-3; v_call: TRBV25-1; cdr3_aa: ASSELLQAGVKQDTQY
clone_size: -; j_call: TRBJ1-4; v_call: TRBV10-3; cdr3_aa: AISESGRLNEKLF
clone_size: -; j_call: TRBJ2-2; v_call: TRBV7-4; cdr3_aa: ASSFPSGRVTGELF
clone_size: few; j_call: TRBJ1-2; v_call: TRBV12-3/TRBV12-4; cdr3_aa: ASSLGSSDSHYGYT
clone_size: few; j_call: TRBJ2-7; v_call: TRBV6-1; cdr3_aa: ASSEALRDEQY
clone_size: -; j_call: TRBJ2-1; v_call: TRBV12-3/TRBV12-4; cdr3_aa: ASRGTSGYNEQF
clone_size: -; j_call: TRBJ2-7; v_call: TRBV6-1; cdr3_aa: ASSSAPGPFYEQY
clone_size: -; j_call: TRBJ2-1; v_call: TRBV6-2/TRBV6-3; cdr3_aa: ASRTLGGDEQF
clone_size: many; j_call: TRBJ2-3; v_call: TRBV7-2; cdr3_aa: ASSRGQGATDTQY
clone_size: few; j_call: TRBJ2-2; v_call: TRBV5-4; cdr3_aa: ASSLVRWDIGTGELF
clone_size: -; j_call: TRBJ1-2; v_call: TRBV27; cdr3_aa: ASSHPGGGYGYT
clone_size: -; j_call: TRBJ1-2; v_call: TRBV28; cdr3_aa: ASTLPGRINYGYT
clone_size: few; j_call: TRBJ1-2; v_call: TRBV4-1; cdr3_aa: ASSQGRVNYGYT
clone_size: few; j_call: TRBJ2-1; v_call: TRBV27; cdr3_aa: ASSPDRDSYNEQF
clone_size: -; j_call: TRBJ1-6; v_call: TRBV28; cdr3_aa: ASSLSSNSPLH
clone_size: -; j_call: TRBJ1-5; v_call: TRBV12-3/TRBV12-4; cdr3_aa: ASSHLSREAQH
clone_size: -; j_call: TRBJ2-7; v_call: TRBV6-1; cdr3_aa: ASNPGQGAPYEQY
clone_size: -; j_call: TRBJ2-3; v_call: TRBV20-1; cdr3_aa: SARGPIREGSGTDTQY
clone_size: few; j_call: TRBJ2-1; v_call: TRBV6-2/TRBV6-3; cdr3_aa: ASSSPRTSGSHEQF
clone_size: many; j_call: TRBJ2-1; v_call: TRBV7-3; cdr3_aa: ASSLSGSISNEQF
clone_size: -; j_call: TRBJ2-1; v_call: TRBV6-6; cdr3_aa: ASSYVGVEQF
clone_size: many; j_call: TRBJ2-6; v_call: TRBV6-1; cdr3_aa: ASKGSGANVLT
clone_size: few; j_call: TRBJ2-1; v_call: TRBV11-2; cdr3_aa: ASSLDLTRYAEQF
clone_size: -; j_call: TRBJ2-1; v_call: TRBV19; cdr3_aa: ASSMGFAGARDEQF